The rows below give T cell receptor beta chains drawn from one sample of a study of CD8 T cells in Susac syndrome. TCRdb re-analysed the immunoSEQ multiplex PCR reads in MiXCR, keeping a single row per CDR3 protein. In the table there are 160,000 or so distinct CDR3 sequences, less than 97% of which are singletons. Sequenced material: CD8+ T cells from PBMCs. These receptors came from a human donor with multiple sclerosis. Each CDR3 is given with its conserved first and last residue. Fields, in order: CDR3 protein, CDR3 DNA, J gene, D gene, clone size, V gene. A D gene is named only where the DNA matches it firmly. Only part of the rows carry a size: once, few, many, or a class if the clone is expanded.

cdr3_aa: CASSIEGRDLQPQHF; cdr3_nt: TGTGCCAGTAGTATAGAGGGCCGGGACCTACAGCCCCAGCATTTT; j_call: TRBJ1-5; d_call: -; clone_size: -; v_call: TRBV19
cdr3_aa: CSAALAGPYNEQFF; cdr3_nt: TGCAGTGCTGCGCTAGCGGGACCCTACAATGAGCAGTTCTTC; j_call: TRBJ2-1; d_call: TRBD2; clone_size: -; v_call: TRBV20-1
cdr3_aa: CASSQEVVAVPNEQFF; cdr3_nt: TGTGCCAGCAGCCAAGAGGTGGTTGCAGTTCCCAATGAGCAGTTCTTC; j_call: TRBJ2-1; d_call: -; clone_size: -; v_call: TRBV3-1
cdr3_aa: CASSSTTGRTYEQYF; cdr3_nt: TGTGCCAGCAGCTCAACCACGGGACGGACCTACGAGCAGTACTTC; j_call: TRBJ2-7; d_call: -; clone_size: -; v_call: TRBV7-9
cdr3_aa: CASSVEASTDTQYF; cdr3_nt: TGTGCCAGCAGCGTAGAAGCGAGCACAGATACGCAGTATTTT; j_call: TRBJ2-3; d_call: -; clone_size: -; v_call: TRBV9
cdr3_aa: CASSVSGTPNEKLFF; cdr3_nt: TGTGCCAGCAGCGTATCGGGGACCCCTAATGAAAAACTGTTTTTT; j_call: TRBJ1-4; d_call: -; clone_size: -; v_call: TRBV9
cdr3_aa: CASSLDGGGNGYTF; cdr3_nt: TGCGCCAGCAGCTTGGACGGGGGCGGTAATGGCTACACCTTC; j_call: TRBJ1-2; d_call: -; clone_size: -; v_call: TRBV5-1
cdr3_aa: CASRDRENSPLHF; cdr3_nt: TGTGCCAGCAGGGACAGGGAAAATTCACCCCTCCACTTT; j_call: TRBJ1-6; d_call: TRBD1; clone_size: once; v_call: TRBV6-5
cdr3_aa: CATSRADRQINTGELFF; cdr3_nt: TGTGCCACCAGCAGAGCGGATAGGCAGATAAACACCGGGGAGCTGTTTTTT; j_call: TRBJ2-2; d_call: -; clone_size: -; v_call: TRBV15
cdr3_aa: CASSETGAPYEQYF; cdr3_nt: TGTGCCAGCAGCGAAACAGGGGCTCCCTACGAGCAGTACTTC; j_call: TRBJ2-7; d_call: TRBD1; clone_size: -; v_call: TRBV7-2
cdr3_aa: CASKDREGYGYTF; cdr3_nt: TGTGCCTCGAAGGACAGGGAAGGCTATGGCTACACCTTC; j_call: TRBJ1-2; d_call: TRBD1; clone_size: -; v_call: TRBV30
cdr3_aa: CASSSIRERASGANVLTF; cdr3_nt: TGTGCCAGCAGCTCGATCAGGGAAAGGGCCTCTGGGGCCAACGTCCTGACTTTC; j_call: TRBJ2-6; d_call: -; clone_size: once; v_call: TRBV11-1
cdr3_aa: CASSLKGRGQPYQETQYF; cdr3_nt: TGCGCCAGCAGCTTGAAAGGGCGAGGACAACCGTACCAAGAGACCCAGTACTTC; j_call: TRBJ2-5; d_call: -; clone_size: -; v_call: TRBV5-1
cdr3_aa: CASSGPAGDNSPLHF; cdr3_nt: TGTGCCAGCAGCGGTCCGGCAGGGGATAATTCACCCCTCCACTTT; j_call: TRBJ1-6; d_call: -; clone_size: -; v_call: TRBV9
cdr3_aa: CASSEGQGGNYGYTF; cdr3_nt: TGCGCCAGCAGCGAGGGACAGGGGGGTAACTATGGCTACACCTTC; j_call: TRBJ1-2; d_call: TRBD1; clone_size: -; v_call: TRBV5-1
cdr3_aa: CASSPRELAGQGTQYF; cdr3_nt: TGTGCCAGCAGTCCTCGGGAACTAGCGGGGCAAGGGACCCAGTACTTC; j_call: TRBJ2-5; d_call: TRBD2; clone_size: -; v_call: TRBV12-3/TRBV12-4
cdr3_aa: CAWSLGSGANVLTF; cdr3_nt: TGTGCCTGGAGCTTAGGGTCTGGGGCCAACGTCCTGACTTTC; j_call: TRBJ2-6; d_call: -; clone_size: -; v_call: TRBV30
cdr3_aa: CSATQPDRVGTEAFF; cdr3_nt: TGCAGTGCTACGCAGCCCGACAGGGTGGGGACTGAAGCTTTCTTT; j_call: TRBJ1-1; d_call: TRBD1; clone_size: -; v_call: TRBV20-1
cdr3_aa: CSVVLSSTRSTDTQYF; cdr3_nt: TGCAGCGTTGTCCTCTCATCAACCAGGTCCACAGATACGCAGTATTTT; j_call: TRBJ2-3; d_call: -; clone_size: -; v_call: TRBV29-1
cdr3_aa: CASSLASGRSYGYTF; cdr3_nt: TGTGCCAGCAGCTTAGCATCTGGACGGTCCTATGGCTACACCTTC; j_call: TRBJ1-2; d_call: -; clone_size: -; v_call: TRBV7-8
cdr3_aa: CSVEGTGDSYEQYF; cdr3_nt: TGCAGCGTTGAAGGGACAGGGGATTCCTACGAGCAGTACTTC; j_call: TRBJ2-7; d_call: TRBD1; clone_size: -; v_call: TRBV29-1
cdr3_aa: CAWSLQGSNTEAFF; cdr3_nt: TGTGCCTGGTCCCTACAGGGTTCGAACACTGAAGCTTTCTTT; j_call: TRBJ1-1; d_call: -; clone_size: -; v_call: TRBV30
cdr3_aa: CAWSGDRNNYGYTF; cdr3_nt: TGTGCCTGGAGTGGGGACAGAAATAACTATGGCTACACCTTC; j_call: TRBJ1-2; d_call: TRBD1; clone_size: -; v_call: TRBV30
cdr3_aa: CASSEEGMGRDVRTEAFF; cdr3_nt: TGTGCCAGCAGTGAAGAAGGGATGGGGAGGGACGTTAGAACTGAAGCTTTCTTT; j_call: TRBJ1-1; d_call: -; clone_size: -; v_call: TRBV25-1
cdr3_aa: CASSPPRTEEQYF; cdr3_nt: TGTGCCAGCAGCCCCCCCCGGACGGAGGAGCAGTACTTC; j_call: TRBJ2-7; d_call: -; clone_size: -; v_call: TRBV9
cdr3_aa: CASSEPGGPLYNEQFF; cdr3_nt: TGTGCCAGCAGTGAACCCGGGGGGCCACTCTACAATGAGCAGTTCTTC; j_call: TRBJ2-1; d_call: -; clone_size: -; v_call: TRBV9
cdr3_aa: CASSVAVGNYGYTF; cdr3_nt: TGTGCCAGCAGCGTGGCGGTGGGGAACTATGGCTACACCTTC; j_call: TRBJ1-2; d_call: -; clone_size: -; v_call: TRBV9
cdr3_aa: CASSHQGDSGYTF; cdr3_nt: TGCGCCAGCAGCCATCAAGGGGACTCTGGCTACACCTTC; j_call: TRBJ1-2; d_call: -; clone_size: -; v_call: TRBV4-1